These 27 T cell receptor beta chains originate from one sample sequenced in a study of T cell repertoires in cytomegalovirus infection. Via MiXCR, TCRdb re-called the reads, giving one row per CDR3 protein. The profile shows some 700,000 distinct CDR3 sequences, 35% to 45% of them singletons. The specimen sequenced was PBMCs. The receptors come from a human donor in good health (CMV status not recorded). Some clones in this sample may be carry-over from other donors' samples.

This sequence joins TRBV7-9 and TRBJ1-5; D is possibly TRBD1 (6 bases). Germline V gene data show CDR1 as SEHNR and CDR2 as FQNEAQ (reference sequence). The V gene lost 4 bases and the J gene lost 6 bases, with 16 bases spanning the gap. This CDR3 is built from 15 residues. In DNA form, the CDR3 reads TGTGCCAGCAGCTCCGGCCAGGGGAGGTTTCAGCCCCAGCATTTT. It translates to CASSSGQGRFQPQHF.

In this sample, this clonotype turned up a few times. The chain links TRBV7-6 to TRBJ1-2; 7 bases line up with TRBD1. V shed 2 bases and J 4 bases; nucleotides not matched to a gene: 7. CDR3 length: 15 amino acids. Germline lookup yields CDR1 SGHVS and CDR2 FNYEAQ. The CDR3 is CASSLRGTDLYGYTF. In DNA, the CDR3 is TGTGCCAGCAGCTTACGAGGGACAGACCTCTATGGCTACACCTTC.

The V and J genes are TRBV6-1 and TRBJ2-7; TRBD1 is a possible D gene (6 bases). The V gene lost 0 bases and the J gene lost 2 bases, with 11 bases spanning the gap. CDR1 MNHNS and CDR2 SASEGT come from the germline V gene. The CDR3 consists of 15 residues. The DNA for the CDR3 is TGTGCCAGCAGTGAAGCCCAGGGGTCCCCCTACGAGCAGTACTTC. Protein product: CASSEAQGSPYEQYF.

This chain uses TRBV10-3 with TRBJ2-7; 7 positions match TRBD2. Trimming cost V 8 bases and J 9 bases; bases outside gene matches: 13. CDR3 length equals 13 residues. The germline gives CDR1 ENHRY, CDR2 SYGVKD. CDR3 coding DNA: TGTGCCATCGCCGGGACTACCGCTATCGGGCAGTACTTC. Translation: CAIAGTTAIGQYF.

The genes are TRBV7-2 and TRBJ1-2, with 10 bases that match TRBD1. The CDR3 runs 16 residues. V dropped 3 bases and J dropped 3; count of bases not matched to a gene: 7. Looked up from germline, CDR1 is SGHTA and CDR2 is FQGNSA. CDR3 coding DNA: TGTGCCAGCAGCTTCGGGGACAGGGGTTGGCACTATGGCTACACCTTC. This sequence encodes CASSFGDRGWHYGYTF.

V is TRBV27 and J is TRBJ2-1; TRBD1 agrees at 7 bases. The CDR3 covers 15 residues. Per the germline V gene, CDR1 is MNHEY and CDR2 is SMNVEV (reference sequence). After removal of 5 bases from V and 2 bases from J, the junction contained 6 bases not matched to a gene. CDR3 nucleotides: TGTGCCAGCAGTCTAGGGGGCGCTGCCTACAATGAGCAGTTCTTC. Translated: CASSLGGAAYNEQFF.

This chain uses TRBV2 with TRBJ2-1, with 10 bases aligning to TRBD2. With 7 bases clipped from V and 7 bases from J, the junction kept 4 bases outside the gene matches. The CDR3 has 13 residues. Germline V gene lookup returns CDR1 SNHLY and CDR2 FYNNEI. The chain's CDR3 is CASNSGRGNEQFF. The CDR3 coding sequence is TGTGCCAGCAACAGCGGGAGGGGGAATGAGCAGTTCTTC.

The rearrangement joins TRBV29-1 to TRBJ2-5; tentative D call: TRBD1 (6 bases). The germline V and J ends were trimmed by 3 bases and 0 bases, with 11 bases remaining between them. CDR1 SQVTM and CDR2 ANQGSEA come from the germline V gene. This CDR3 has 14 residues. This CDR3 is CSVEVAGDQETQYF. CDR3 in DNA: TGCAGCGTTGAGGTAGCAGGGGACCAAGAGACCCAGTACTTC.

CDR3 in DNA: TGTGCCAGCAGGCTAGCGGGCCTCCCCTACGAGCAGTACTTC. This encodes CASRLAGLPYEQYF. The V call is TRBV27, the J call TRBJ2-7; 8 bases are shared with TRBD2. The CDR3 covers 14 residues. Germline V gives CDR1 MNHEY, CDR2 SMNVEV (reference sequence). Trimming took 6 bases from V and 2 from J; bases not matched to a gene: 6.

The table lists this clonotype with a few counts. J is TRBJ2-7 and V is TRBV7-8; maybe TRBD2 (6 bases). V was cut by 5 bases and J by 6 bases, with 14 bases left in between. The CDR3 length is 13 residues. Germline V lookup: CDR1 SGHVS, CDR2 FQNEAQ. For the CDR3, the DNA is TGTGCCAGCAGCCCGGGAGAGGTAGGCGAGCAGTACTTC. This encodes CASSPGEVGEQYF.

The chain is built from TRBV28 and TRBJ1-2, with a possible D match to TRBD1 (6 bases). In germline, CDR1 is MDHEN, CDR2 SYDVKM. CDR3 length: 12 residues. V was clipped by 4 bases and J by 8 bases, with 11 bases between them. The CDR3 reads CASSSGVAGYTF. The DNA of the CDR3 is TGTGCCAGCAGTTCAGGGGTTGCCGGCTACACCTTC.

This chain connects TRBV10-3 to TRBJ1-2, with 7 bases matching TRBD1. This CDR3 has 13 residues. V lost 9 bases to trimming and J lost 1 base; unmatched junction nucleotides: 5. Per germline, CDR1 ENHRY and CDR2 SYGVKD. The CDR3 DNA reads TGTGCCATAGGGACAGAAGGTAACTATGGCTACACCTTC. This gives the protein CAIGTEGNYGYTF.

The genes are TRBV4-1 and TRBJ2-1; 8 bases agree with TRBD2. This CDR3 comprises 14 residues. After removal of 1 base from V and 10 bases from J, the junction contained 6 bases not matched to a gene. Germline CDR1 is MGHRA and CDR2 is YSYEKL. CDR3 nucleotides: TGCGCCAGCAGCCAAGCGGGAGGGCGGGGGGAGCAGTTCTTC. This encodes CASSQAGGRGEQFF.

The chain employs TRBV6-4 and TRBJ1-1; D unresolved. The CDR3 contains 13 residues. The germline CDR1 and CDR2 sequences are MRHNA and SNTAGT. The V end was cut by 4 bases, the J end by 0 bases, with 6 bases between. The CDR3 coding sequence is TGTGCCAGCAGTGTGGAGGTGAACACTGAAGCTTTCTTT. Translated, it gives CASSVEVNTEAFF.

This clonotype turned up a few times. This chain joins TRBV28 and TRBJ1-2; TRBD1 matches at 7 bases. The length of the CDR3 is 17 residues. Germline V gene lookup returns CDR1 MDHEN and CDR2 SYDVKM. The junction had 15 bases not matched to a gene; V was cut back by 6 bases and J by 2 bases. CDR3 coding DNA: TGTGCCAGCAGCACTCTTCGTAGGGGGCGCAAGAACTATGGCTACACCTTC. As protein: CASSTLRRGRKNYGYTF.

This clonotype was seen ten or more times. The rearrangement uses TRBV7-2 and TRBJ2-2, with a weak D call TRBD1 (5 bases). The CDR3 has 15 residues. V was shortened by 3 bases and J by 1 base, with 9 bases between the two germline ends. Germline values: CDR1 SGHTA, CDR2 FQGNSA. The CDR3 reads CASSFWGRNTGELFF. In DNA, the CDR3 is TGTGCCAGCAGCTTTTGGGGCAGGAACACCGGGGAGCTGTTTTTT.

The CDR3 coding sequence is TGTGCCAGCAGCACCTGGGGGATCTACGAGCAGTACTTC. Amino acids: CASSTWGIYEQYF. V usage is TRBV6-1 and J usage is TRBJ2-7; D is tentatively TRBD1 or TRBD2 (5 bases each). With 6 bases removed from V and 3 bases from J, the gap between germline ends came to 12 bases. Germline lookup yields CDR1 MNHNS and CDR2 SASEGT. The CDR3 sequence is 13 residues long.

This clonotype has a handful of counts. The chain is built from TRBV11-2 and TRBJ2-3; 7 bases match TRBD1. With V trimmed by 4 bases and J by 2 bases, 6 bases remained unmatched. This CDR3 comprises 15 residues. The V gene's germline CDR1 is SGHAT and CDR2 FQNNGV. This chain's CDR3 is CASSSGQFPTDTQYF. The CDR3 DNA reads as TGTGCCAGCAGCTCGGGACAGTTTCCCACAGATACGCAGTATTTT.

The rearrangement links TRBV6-6 to TRBJ1-1, with D tentatively TRBD1 (5 bases). The length of the CDR3 is 13 residues. The germline V gene encodes CDR1 MNHNY and CDR2 SVGAGI (reference sequence). Trimming left V 7 bases short and J 7 bases short, with 16 bases between. The CDR3 region is CASNTREVDEAFF. CDR3 DNA sequence: TGTGCCAGCAATACCAGGGAAGTTGATGAAGCTTTCTTT.

The rearrangement uses TRBV5-5 and TRBJ2-7, with 8 bases matching TRBD1. The V segment lost 4 bases and the J segment 5 bases; nucleotides outside the gene matches: 11. Germline values: CDR1 SGHKS, CDR2 YYEKEE (reference sequence). This CDR3 comprises 15 residues. The CDR3 nucleotides are TGTGCCAGCAGCCTCGAACGGACAGGGATCGACGAGCAGTACTTC. It encodes CASSLERTGIDEQYF.

V is TRBV11-2 and J is TRBJ1-6; TRBD1 matches at 7 bases. Germline CDR1 is SGHAT and CDR2 is FQNNGV. The CDR3 totals 16 residues. Trimming at V came to 0 bases and at J to 6 bases, leaving 5 bases not matched to a gene. Here the CDR3 reads CASSLDRGDSNSPLHF. Here the CDR3 DNA reads TGTGCCAGCAGCTTAGATCGGGGGGACAGTAATTCACCCCTCCACTTT.

The CDR3 loop reads CASSPQDSSPLHF. Written as DNA, the CDR3 is TGTGCCAGCAGCCCGCAGGACAGTTCACCCCTCCACTTT. V and J are TRBV11-2 and TRBJ1-6; D is perhaps TRBD1 (6 bases). V was clipped by 5 bases and J by 9 bases, with 11 bases between them. The CDR3 is made up of 13 amino acids. Germline values: CDR1 SGHAT, CDR2 FQNNGV.

V gene TRBV5-4 combines with J gene TRBJ2-5, with 7 bases matching TRBD1. The CDR3 covers 17 residues. After removal of 0 bases from V and 5 bases from J, the junction contained 13 bases not matched to a gene. From germline, CDR1 is SGHNT and CDR2 YYREEE (reference sequence). The CDR3 loop is CASSLGAGGILVETQYF. The CDR3 nucleotides are TGTGCCAGCAGCTTGGGCGCAGGGGGTATTTTGGTGGAGACCCAGTACTTC. The complete variable domain, with remaining parts taken from reference TRBV5-4 and TRBJ2-5, reads ETGVTQSPTHLIKTRGQQVTLRCSSQSGHNTVSWYQQALGQGPQFIFQYYREEENGRGNFPPRFSGLQFPNYSSELNVNALELDDSALYLCASSLGAGGILVETQYFGPGTRLLVL.

This clonotype has a count of ten or more. The J gene is TRBJ2-7, the V gene TRBV7-2; 8 nucleotides match TRBD2. The V gene end was trimmed by 1 base and the J gene end by 0 bases; junction bases not matched to a gene: 5. This CDR3 is built from 16 residues. Germline V CDR1 and CDR2: SGHTA, FQGNSA. The CDR3 DNA follows: TGTGCCAGCAGCTTAGAGGGGACTAGGGGCTCCTACGAGCAGTACTTC. Protein product: CASSLEGTRGSYEQYF.

The rearrangement uses TRBV6-2 or TRBV6-3 and TRBJ2-6, with TRBD1 matching over 7 bases. The CDR3 is 18 residues long. J gave up 0 bases and V 3 bases, and 8 bases lay outside the gene matches. The germline CDR1 and CDR2 sequences are MNHEY and SVGEGT. The CDR3 region has the DNA TGTGCCAGCAGTTATAGGGACAGCGACCCCTCTGGGGCCAACGTCCTGACTTTC. Translation: CASSYRDSDPSGANVLTF.

The J gene is TRBJ1-2, the V gene TRBV28; D is perhaps TRBD1 (5 bases). V lost 6 bases and J 3 bases, leaving 17 bases between the germline ends. This CDR3 contains 15 residues. CDR1 and CDR2 (germline): MDHEN, SYDVKM. The CDR3 reads CASRIGRGYDYGYTF. Here the CDR3 DNA reads TGTGCCAGCAGGATAGGGCGGGGGTATGACTATGGCTACACCTTC.

The chain links TRBV10-1 to TRBJ2-4; D may correspond to TRBD1 or TRBD2 (5 bases each). V was trimmed by 4 bases and J by 0 bases, leaving 7 bases between them. This CDR3 region has 14 residues. The germline V gene has CDR1 WNHNN and CDR2 SYGVQD (reference sequence). DNA of the CDR3: TGCGCCAGCAGTGCGGGGACAGCCAAAAACATTCAGTACTTC. The encoded protein is CASSAGTAKNIQYF.